The 24 T cell receptor beta chains in this list originate from one sample, sequenced in a study of early T cells in non-severe SARS-CoV-2 infection. TCRdb recomputed calls from the 5' RACE reads with MiXCR, one row per CDR3 protein. This sample has approximately 70,000 distinct CDR3 sequences; around an eighth occur once, and the top ten carry roughly 1.3%. Sequencing was carried out using whole blood. The receptor set was obtained from an adult who was a healthcare worker with PCR-confirmed SARS-CoV-2 infection or an uninfected control (not recorded which).

This clonotype was counted ten times or more. The chain couples TRBV29-1 to TRBJ1-2; 8 bases match TRBD1. CDR1 and CDR2 (germline): SQVTM, ANQGSEA. The trim removed 3 bases at V and 7 bases at J, leaving 10 bases unmatched. CDR3 size: 14 residues. CDR3 protein: CSVDRDDRGSGYTF. The CDR3 DNA sequence: TGCAGCGTTGATAGGGATGACAGGGGCAGTGGCTACACCTTC.

This clonotype was seen many times. This rearrangement joins TRBV20-1 to TRBJ2-3; TRBD2 matches 7 bases. The CDR3 has 13 residues. The trim removed 5 bases at V and 4 bases at J, leaving 6 bases unmatched. From germline, CDR1 is DFQATT and CDR2 SNEGSKA (reference sequence). CDR3 loop: CSADGLVADTQYF. The CDR3 nucleotides are TGCAGTGCTGACGGACTAGTGGCAGATACGCAGTATTTT.

This clonotype was observed many times. The chain recombines TRBV25-1 with TRBJ2-6; perhaps TRBD1 as D (6 bases). There are 16 residues in the CDR3. The germline CDR1 and CDR2 sequences are MGHDK and SYGVNS. V lost 4 bases to trimming and J lost 0 bases, with 10 bases between them. The CDR3 DNA is TGTGCCAGCAGTGCTCCGGACAGCTCTGGGGCCAACGTCCTGACTTTC. Amino acids: CASSAPDSSGANVLTF.

This clonotype was seen ten or more times. The chain has TRBV29-1 and TRBJ1-1, with no clear D. The CDR3 is made up of 12 amino acids. V lost 7 bases and J 5 bases, leaving 14 bases between the germline ends. CDR1 SQVTM and CDR2 ANQGSEA come from the germline V gene. This CDR3 is CSAEGLRTEAFF. In DNA form, the CDR3 reads TGCAGCGCCGAAGGGCTAAGGACTGAAGCTTTCTTT.

This clonotype was observed a handful of times. The rearrangement joins TRBV10-3 to TRBJ2-7; 7 nucleotides match TRBD2. V shed 6 bases and J 7 bases; nucleotides not matched to a gene: 6. The CDR3 loop spans 12 amino acids. Germline-derived CDR1 and CDR2 are ENHRY and SYGVKD. The CDR3 DNA reads TGTGCCATCAGAGGACTAGACGAAGAGCAGTACTTC. This gives the protein CAIRGLDEEQYF.

This clonotype was found many times. This chain joins TRBV14 and TRBJ1-1; D remains unclear. Germline loops: CDR1 SGHDN, CDR2 FVKESK. This CDR3 has 11 amino acids. Trimming took off 4 bases at V and 11 bases at J, with 11 bases between the two ends. The CDR3 DNA follows: TGTGCCAGCAGCCGCAGTAATTTGGCTTTCTTT. It translates to CASSRSNLAFF.

This clonotype was seen ten or more times. This chain joins TRBV29-1 and TRBJ2-1; the D gene is possibly TRBD1 (5 bases). The CDR3 has 11 amino acids. Between the trimmed V and J ends, which lost 4 bases and 7 bases, there was a span of 8 bases. The germline V gene encodes CDR1 SQVTM and CDR2 ANQGSEA. DNA of the CDR3: TGCAGCGTTGCCAGGGTGAATGAGCAGTTCTTC. It yields the protein CSVARVNEQFF.

This clonotype was seen at least ten times. The rearrangement uses TRBV12-3 or TRBV12-4 and TRBJ2-3; 13 nucleotides line up with TRBD2. The CDR3 is made up of 15 amino acids. The junction had 4 bases not matched to a gene; V was cut back by 6 bases and J by 4 bases. The CDR3 spells CASSLGLAGADTQYF. CDR3 DNA: TGTGCCAGCAGCCTCGGACTAGCGGGGGCAGATACGCAGTATTTT.

The gene calls are TRBV20-1 and TRBJ1-2; D might be TRBD1 (5 bases). V gave up 4 bases and J gave up 2 bases, with 14 bases separating them. The CDR3 length is 14 residues. Germline V gene data show CDR1 as DFQATT and CDR2 as SNEGSKA (reference sequence). The CDR3 sequence: CSAMGGILNYGYTF. The CDR3 DNA sequence: TGCAGTGCTATGGGGGGTATTTTGAACTATGGCTACACCTTC.

This clonotype was picked up many times. Written as DNA, the CDR3 is TGTGCCAGCAGTTACTCGTCCAGATATGAGCAGTTCTTC. It is translated as CASSYSSRYEQFF. The gene calls are TRBV6-2 or TRBV6-3 and TRBJ2-1; D is ambiguous. V gave up 0 bases and J gave up 8 bases, with 8 bases separating them. The CDR3 length is 13 residues. From germline, CDR1 is MNHEY and CDR2 SVGEGT.

This clonotype has just a few counts. V usage is TRBV7-9 and J usage is TRBJ2-7; D ambiguous. This CDR3 has 16 amino acids. The germline gives CDR1 SEHNR, CDR2 FQNEAQ (reference sequence). The V end lost 5 bases, the J end lost 2 bases, and 19 bases lay between the germline ends. The CDR3 DNA follows: TGTGCCAGCAGCCTCTCACGAGGATTAGCTACCTACGAGCAGTACTTC. Translated: CASSLSRGLATYEQYF.

Ten or more counts support this clonotype. The chain joins TRBV28 to TRBJ2-2, with no clear D. V was clipped by 5 bases and J by 1 base, with 8 bases between them. Germline CDR1 reads MDHEN; CDR2 reads SYDVKM. The CDR3 runs to 14 residues. Written as DNA, the CDR3 is TGTGCCAGCAGTCTCACGGGGAACACCGGGGAGCTGTTTTTT. Protein sequence: CASSLTGNTGELFF.

This clonotype was recorded at least ten times. The chain employs TRBV19 and TRBJ1-5, with TRBD1 matching 9 bases. Germline trimming cut 7 bases from V and 2 bases from J; bases unmatched to any gene: 6. CDR3 length equals 15 residues. Per the germline V gene, CDR1 is LNHDA and CDR2 is SQIVND (reference sequence). The CDR3 DNA is TGTGCCAGTAAAACGACAGGGGGAGGCAATCAGCCCCAGCATTTT. It codes for CASKTTGGGNQPQHF. Full variable domain (rest looked up from reference TRBV19 and TRBJ1-5): DGGITQSPKYLFRKEGQNVTLSCEQNLNHDAMYWYRQDPGQGLRLIYYSQIVNDFQKGDIAEGYSVSREKKESFPLTVTSAQKNPTAFYLCASKTTGGGNQPQHFGDGTRLSIL.

Ten or more counts support this clonotype. The chain recombines TRBV20-1 with TRBJ1-5; 9 nucleotides align to TRBD1. V dropped 5 bases and J dropped 7; count of bases not matched to a gene: 9. Germline values: CDR1 DFQATT, CDR2 SNEGSKA (reference sequence). The CDR3 extends over 14 amino acids. The CDR3 sequence is CSAQGTGTGQPQHF. For the CDR3, the DNA is TGCAGTGCTCAAGGGACAGGGACAGGACAGCCCCAGCATTTT.

This clonotype was detected many times. The J gene is TRBJ2-5, the V gene TRBV7-9; TRBD2 matches 11 bases. There are 17 residues in the CDR3. Unmatched junction bases numbered 7, after V lost 4 bases and J lost 0 bases. Germline CDR1 reads SEHNR; CDR2 reads FQNEAQ (reference sequence). This CDR3 is CASSSSTSGSYQETQYF. The CDR3 DNA reads as TGTGCCAGCAGCTCTTCAACTAGCGGGAGTTACCAAGAGACCCAGTACTTC.

The chain recombines TRBV27 with TRBJ1-2; 7 bases match TRBD1. Germline CDR1 and CDR2: MNHEY and SMNVEV (reference sequence). This CDR3 region has 15 residues. The ends lost 5 bases at V and 6 bases at J; junction bases unmatched: 12. The DNA of the CDR3 is TGTGCCAGCAGTGTACAGGGGCTTGGGAACCATGGCTACACCTTC. It encodes CASSVQGLGNHGYTF.

This clonotype appeared many times. J is TRBJ2-6 and V is TRBV24-1, with D possibly being TRBD1 or TRBD2 (5 bases each). The V end was cut by 6 bases, the J end by 2 bases, with 7 bases between. The CDR3 runs to 14 residues. CDR1 and CDR2 (germline): KGHDR, SFDVKD. CDR3: CATSLGAGANVLTF. CDR3 DNA: TGTGCCACCAGTTTGGGGGCTGGGGCCAACGTCCTGACTTTC.

The sample holds many counts of this clonotype. V usage is TRBV2 and J usage is TRBJ1-5; TRBD1 might be the D (5 bases). This CDR3 is 13 amino acids long. Trimming shortened V by 6 bases and J by 5 bases, and 11 bases separated the two germline ends. CDR1 and CDR2 (germline): SNHLY, FYNNEI. The DNA for the CDR3 is TGTGCCAGCAGCCAAGACAGAGATCAGCCCCAGCATTTT. It codes for CASSQDRDQPQHF.

Ten or more counts support this clonotype. Its ends do not fully match the called genes, so a read error is possible. The gene calls are TRBV6-2 or TRBV6-3 and TRBJ1-1, with D possibly TRBD1 on 5 matching bases. The CDR3 covers 12 residues. The germline V gene has CDR1 MNHEY and CDR2 SVGEGT. CDR3 loop: CASKKDSTTGIF. The CDR3 DNA follows: TGTGCCAGCAAAAAAGACAGTACAACGGGGATCTTT.

This clonotype has a count of ten or more. V usage is TRBV29-1 and J usage is TRBJ1-3; D possibly corresponds to TRBD1 (6 bases). CDR1 SQVTM and CDR2 ANQGSEA come from the germline V gene. Trimming shortened V by 2 bases and J by 5 bases, and 7 bases separated the two germline ends. The CDR3 length is 12 residues. In DNA, the CDR3 is TGCAGCGTTGAACAGGGGAGAAACACCATATATTTT. The encoded protein is CSVEQGRNTIYF.

This clonotype was recorded at least ten times. The rearrangement uses TRBV4-3 and TRBJ2-7, with D perhaps matching TRBD1 (6 bases). The CDR3 spans 19 residues. Between the trimmed V and J ends, which lost 0 bases and 0 bases, there was a span of 21 bases. Germline assignment: CDR1 LGHNA and CDR2 YSLEER. The CDR3 coding sequence is TGCGCCAGCAGCCAAGAGAATGTTGCCGGCAGGGGAAACTCCTACGAGCAGTACTTC. Its translation is CASSQENVAGRGNSYEQYF.

This clonotype was recorded many times. The chain carries TRBV29-1 and TRBJ1-1; no firm D call. V dropped 0 bases and J dropped 11 bases, with 16 bases sitting between them. CDR1 is SQVTM, CDR2 ANQGSEA, per germline. The CDR3 sequence is 13 residues long. In DNA, the CDR3 is TGCAGCGTTGAAGATTGGGTATCGGTGAGGGCTTTCTTT. This sequence encodes CSVEDWVSVRAFF.

This clonotype was picked up many times. The chain is built from TRBV10-3 and TRBJ2-6; a possible D gene is TRBD2 (5 bases). The V gene's germline CDR1 is ENHRY and CDR2 SYGVKD. The CDR3 consists of 15 residues. Trimming removed 7 bases at V and 0 bases at J, with 10 bases between. The chain's CDR3 is CAIKEGSSGANVLTF. The DNA for the CDR3 is TGTGCCATCAAAGAGGGAAGCTCTGGGGCCAACGTCCTGACTTTC.

This clonotype was seen only once. V usage is TRBV28 and J usage is TRBJ2-7; D may be TRBD2 (6 bases). The CDR3 covers 13 residues. The V end lost 8 bases, the J end lost 7 bases, and 18 bases lay between the germline ends. Germline CDR1 is MDHEN and CDR2 is SYDVKM. CDR3 DNA: TGTGCCAGCCAGAGCGGGTCACATGGGGAGCAGTACTTC. Translation: CASQSGSHGEQYF. The whole variable domain, filled in from reference TRBV28 and TRBJ2-7, reads DVKVTQSSRYLVKRTGEKVFLECVQDMDHENMFWYRQDPGLGLRLIYFSYDVKMKEKGDIPEGYSVSREKKERFSLILESASTNQTSMYLCASQSGSHGEQYFGPGTRLTVT.